This T cell receptor (beta chain) was captured in a study of siplizumab effects on memory and regulatory T cells. Study-level findings and limits: In roughly 80-97% of proliferating CD4+ or CD8+ clones, a naive or memory phenotype could not be assigned. The diversity of naive T cells seemed greater than that of memory cells, and their alloresponse contribution seemed major.

The V gene's germline CDR1 is LNHDA and CDR2 SQIVND (reference sequence). The V segment lost 6 bases and the J segment 1 base; nucleotides outside the gene matches: 7. The CDR3 totals 15 residues. TCRdb keeps only in-frame clones here, not all; method: immunoSEQ multiplex PCR. The sample consists of 90,000 to 120,000 clones, 94% of them appearing once. In the case of this clone: Its specificity is not known.

Sequencing was performed on Tregs sorted from blood. The receptor comes from a human donor in good health. The chain recombines TRBV19 with TRBJ2-3, with TRBD2 identical over 7 bases. The CDR3 DNA sequence: TGTGCCAGTAGCCGAGCGGGGCCCGGCACAGATACGCAGTATTTT. Its protein is CASSRAGPGTDTQYF.